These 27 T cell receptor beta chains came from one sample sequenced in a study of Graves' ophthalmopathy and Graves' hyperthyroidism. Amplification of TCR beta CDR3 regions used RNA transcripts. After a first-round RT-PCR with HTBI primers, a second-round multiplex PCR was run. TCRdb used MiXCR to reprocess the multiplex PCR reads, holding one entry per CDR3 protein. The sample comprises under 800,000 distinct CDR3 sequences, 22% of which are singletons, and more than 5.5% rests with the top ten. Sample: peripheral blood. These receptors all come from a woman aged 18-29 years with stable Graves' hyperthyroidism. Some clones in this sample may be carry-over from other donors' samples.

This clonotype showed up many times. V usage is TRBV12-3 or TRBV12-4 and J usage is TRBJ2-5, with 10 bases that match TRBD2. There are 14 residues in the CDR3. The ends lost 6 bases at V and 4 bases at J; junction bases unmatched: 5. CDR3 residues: CASRASGSGETQYF. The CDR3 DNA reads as TGTGCCAGCAGGGCTAGCGGGAGCGGAGAGACCCAGTACTTC.

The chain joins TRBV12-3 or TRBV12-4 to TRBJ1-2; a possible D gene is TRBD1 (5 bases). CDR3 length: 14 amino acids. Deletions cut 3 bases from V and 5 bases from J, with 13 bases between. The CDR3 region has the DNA TGTGCCAGCAGTTTTATCCGACAGCCGTATGGCTACACCTTC. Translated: CASSFIRQPYGYTF.

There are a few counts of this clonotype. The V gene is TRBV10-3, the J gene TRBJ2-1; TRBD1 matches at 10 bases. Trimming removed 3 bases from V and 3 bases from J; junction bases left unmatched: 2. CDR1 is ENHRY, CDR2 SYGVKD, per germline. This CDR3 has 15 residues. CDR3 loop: CAISDWTGGYNEQFF. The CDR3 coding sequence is TGTGCCATCAGTGATTGGACAGGGGGCTACAATGAGCAGTTCTTC.

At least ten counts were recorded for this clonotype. CDR3 sequence reads: CASSEDRPSTEAFF. Here the CDR3 DNA reads TGTGCCAGCAGTGAGGACAGGCCTTCCACTGAAGCTTTCTTT. The chain is built from TRBV2 and TRBJ1-1; TRBD1 matches at 7 bases. Germline CDR1 and CDR2: SNHLY and FYNNEI. Unmatched junction bases numbered 5, after V lost 3 bases and J lost 4 bases. The CDR3 totals 14 residues.

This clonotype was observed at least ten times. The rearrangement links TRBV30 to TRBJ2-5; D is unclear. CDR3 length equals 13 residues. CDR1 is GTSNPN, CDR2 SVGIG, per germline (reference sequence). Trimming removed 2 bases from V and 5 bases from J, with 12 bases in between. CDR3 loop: CAWSTQFAETQYF. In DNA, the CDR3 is TGTGCCTGGAGTACCCAGTTCGCGGAGACCCAGTACTTC.

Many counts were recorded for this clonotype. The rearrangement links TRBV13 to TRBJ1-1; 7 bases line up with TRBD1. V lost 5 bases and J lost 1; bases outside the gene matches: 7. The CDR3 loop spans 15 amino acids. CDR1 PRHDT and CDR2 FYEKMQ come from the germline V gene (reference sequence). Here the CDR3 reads CASSPRTGRNTEAFF. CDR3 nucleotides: TGTGCCAGCAGCCCACGGACAGGACGGAACACTGAAGCTTTCTTT.

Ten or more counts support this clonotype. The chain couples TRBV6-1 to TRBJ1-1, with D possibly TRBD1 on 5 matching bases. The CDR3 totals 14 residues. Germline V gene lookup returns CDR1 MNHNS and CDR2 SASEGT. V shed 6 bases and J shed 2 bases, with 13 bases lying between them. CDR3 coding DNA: TGTGCCAGCAGACACAGGTTCCTTAACACTGAAGCTTTCTTT. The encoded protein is CASRHRFLNTEAFF.

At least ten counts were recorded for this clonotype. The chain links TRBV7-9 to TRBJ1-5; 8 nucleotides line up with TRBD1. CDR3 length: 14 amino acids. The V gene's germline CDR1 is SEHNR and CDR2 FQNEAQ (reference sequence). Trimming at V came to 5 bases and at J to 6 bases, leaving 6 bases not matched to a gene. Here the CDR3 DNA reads TGTGCCAGCAGCCAGGGGACAGGAGCTCAGCCCCAGCATTTT. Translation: CASSQGTGAQPQHF.

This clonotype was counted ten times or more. CDR3 in DNA: TGTGCCAGCAGCGCTCCCTCCGGGGGGGAGACCCAGTACTTC. Translating it yields CASSAPSGGETQYF. The chain uses TRBV5-4 and TRBJ2-5; 7 bases are shared with TRBD2. J lost 5 bases, V lost 4 bases, and 8 bases had no gene match. The CDR3 extends over 14 amino acids. Germline loops: CDR1 SGHNT, CDR2 YYREEE (reference sequence).

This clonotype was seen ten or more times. In nucleotides, the CDR3 is TGTGCCAGCAGTGAAGCAGCGGGGACAGGGCGAGAGACCCAGTACTTC. Translated: CASSEAAGTGRETQYF. The rearrangement joins TRBV2 to TRBJ2-5; 9 nucleotides agree with TRBD1. V was clipped by 0 bases and J by 4 bases; unmatched bases: 6. Germline loops: CDR1 SNHLY, CDR2 FYNNEI. The CDR3 has 16 amino acids. Using reference TRBV2 and TRBJ2-5 for the parts outside the CDR3, the full variable domain is EPEVTQTPSHQVTQMGQEVILRCVPISNHLYFYWYRQILGQKVEFLVSFYNNEISEKSEIFDDQFSVERPDGSNFTLKIRSTKLEDSAMYFCASSEAAGTGRETQYFGPGTRLLVL.

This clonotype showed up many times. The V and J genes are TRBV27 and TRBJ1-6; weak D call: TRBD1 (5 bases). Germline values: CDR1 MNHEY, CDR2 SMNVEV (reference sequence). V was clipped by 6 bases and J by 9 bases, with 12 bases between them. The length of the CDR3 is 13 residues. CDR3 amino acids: CASRQGAPSPLHF. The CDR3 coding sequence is TGTGCCAGCAGGCAGGGAGCGCCTTCACCCCTCCACTTT.

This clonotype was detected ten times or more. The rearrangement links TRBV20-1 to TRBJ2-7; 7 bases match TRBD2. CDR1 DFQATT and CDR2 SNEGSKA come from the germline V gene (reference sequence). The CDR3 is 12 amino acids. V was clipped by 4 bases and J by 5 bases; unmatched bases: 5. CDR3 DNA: TGCAGTGCTAATGCAGGGAGGGACGAGCAGTACTTC. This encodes CSANAGRDEQYF.

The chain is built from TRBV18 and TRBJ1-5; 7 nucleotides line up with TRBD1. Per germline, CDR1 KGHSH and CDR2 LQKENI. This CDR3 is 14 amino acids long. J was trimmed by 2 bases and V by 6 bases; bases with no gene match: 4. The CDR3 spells CASSQGGRNQPQHF. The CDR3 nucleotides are TGTGCCAGCTCTCAGGGGGGGCGCAATCAGCCCCAGCATTTT.

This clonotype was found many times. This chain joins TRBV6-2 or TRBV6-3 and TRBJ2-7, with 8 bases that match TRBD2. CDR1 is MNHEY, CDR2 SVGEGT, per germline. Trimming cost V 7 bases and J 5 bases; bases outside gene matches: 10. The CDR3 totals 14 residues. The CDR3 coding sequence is TGTGCCAGCAATTCGAGCGGGGGCTTCAACGAGCAGTACTTC. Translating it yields CASNSSGGFNEQYF.

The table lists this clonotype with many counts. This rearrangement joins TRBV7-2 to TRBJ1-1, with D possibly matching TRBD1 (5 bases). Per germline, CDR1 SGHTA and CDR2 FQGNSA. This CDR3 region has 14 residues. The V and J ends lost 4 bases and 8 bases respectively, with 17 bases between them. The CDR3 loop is CASSSTSQGLEAFF. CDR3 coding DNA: TGTGCCAGCAGCTCAACCTCGCAGGGTCTCGAAGCTTTCTTT.

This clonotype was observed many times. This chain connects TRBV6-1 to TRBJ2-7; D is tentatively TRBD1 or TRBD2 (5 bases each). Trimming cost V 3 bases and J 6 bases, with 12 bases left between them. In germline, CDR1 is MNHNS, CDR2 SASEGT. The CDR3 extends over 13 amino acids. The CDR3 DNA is TGTGCCAGCAGTGAGTTGGGACGAGGCGAGCAGTACTTC. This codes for CASSELGRGEQYF.

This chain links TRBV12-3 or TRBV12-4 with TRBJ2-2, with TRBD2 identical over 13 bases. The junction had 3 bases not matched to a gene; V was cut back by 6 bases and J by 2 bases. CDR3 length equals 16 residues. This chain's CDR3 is CASRMGLAGNTGELFF. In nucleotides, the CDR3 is TGTGCCAGCAGGATGGGACTAGCGGGAAACACCGGGGAGCTGTTTTTT.

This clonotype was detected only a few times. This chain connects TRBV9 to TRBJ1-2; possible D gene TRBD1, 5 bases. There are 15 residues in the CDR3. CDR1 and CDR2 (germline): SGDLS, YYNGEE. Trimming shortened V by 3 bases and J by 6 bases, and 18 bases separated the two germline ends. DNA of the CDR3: TGTGCCAGCAGCGCCGAAGTTGGCGGGGCAAATGGCTACACCTTC. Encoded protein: CASSAEVGGANGYTF.

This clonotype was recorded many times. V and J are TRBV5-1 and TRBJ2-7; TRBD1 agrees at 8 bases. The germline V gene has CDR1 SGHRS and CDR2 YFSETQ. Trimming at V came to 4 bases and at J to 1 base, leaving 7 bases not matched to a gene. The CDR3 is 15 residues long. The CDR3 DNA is TGCGCCAGCAGCCTATGGACAGGGCCATCCTACGAGCAGTACTTC. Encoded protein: CASSLWTGPSYEQYF. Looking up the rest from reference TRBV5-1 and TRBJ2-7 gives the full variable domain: KAGVTQTPRYLIKTRGQQVTLSCSPISGHRSVSWYQQTPGQGLQFLFEYFSETQRNKGNFPGRFSGRQFSNSRSEMNVSTLELGDSALYLCASSLWTGPSYEQYFGPGTRLTVT.

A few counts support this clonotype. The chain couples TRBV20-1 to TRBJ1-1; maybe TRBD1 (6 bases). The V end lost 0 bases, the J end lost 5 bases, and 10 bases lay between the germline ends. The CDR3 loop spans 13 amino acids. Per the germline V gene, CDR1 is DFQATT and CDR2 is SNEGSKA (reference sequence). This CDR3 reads CSARDSRGTEAFF. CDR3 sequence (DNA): TGCAGTGCTAGAGATTCGAGGGGGACTGAAGCTTTCTTT.

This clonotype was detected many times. The CDR3: CASSLGGNLLQEYF. The DNA of the CDR3 is TGTGCCAGCAGCTTAGGAGGGAACCTACTCCAAGAGTACTTC. V gene TRBV11-1 combines with J gene TRBJ2-7, with a tentative D call TRBD2 (5 bases). The CDR3 runs to 14 residues. V dropped 1 base and J dropped 11 bases, with 18 bases sitting between them. Germline V CDR1 and CDR2: SGHAT, FQDESV (reference sequence).

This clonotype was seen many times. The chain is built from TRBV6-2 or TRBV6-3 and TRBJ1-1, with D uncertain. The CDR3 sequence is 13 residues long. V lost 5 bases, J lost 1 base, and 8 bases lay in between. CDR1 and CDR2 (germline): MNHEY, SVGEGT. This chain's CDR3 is CASSGQRNTEAFF. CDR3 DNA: TGTGCCAGCAGTGGCCAGAGGAACACTGAAGCTTTCTTT.

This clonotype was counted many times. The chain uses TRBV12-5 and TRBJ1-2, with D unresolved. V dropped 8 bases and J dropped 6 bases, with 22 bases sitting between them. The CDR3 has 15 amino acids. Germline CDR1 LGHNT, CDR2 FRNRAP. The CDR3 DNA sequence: TGTGCTAGTAGTTCGGACCGCACTCCGAGGAATGGCTACACCTTC. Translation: CASSSDRTPRNGYTF.

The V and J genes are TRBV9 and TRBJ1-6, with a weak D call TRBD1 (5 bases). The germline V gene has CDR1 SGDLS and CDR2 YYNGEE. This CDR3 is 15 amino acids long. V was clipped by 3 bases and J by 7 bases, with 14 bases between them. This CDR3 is CASSEGRTMNSPLHF. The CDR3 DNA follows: TGTGCCAGCAGCGAGGGCAGGACAATGAATTCACCCCTCCACTTT.

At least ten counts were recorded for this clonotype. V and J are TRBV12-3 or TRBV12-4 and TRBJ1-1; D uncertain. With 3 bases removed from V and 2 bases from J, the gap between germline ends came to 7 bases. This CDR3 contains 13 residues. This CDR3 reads CASSFAENTEAFF. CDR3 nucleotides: TGTGCCAGCAGTTTTGCAGAAAACACTGAAGCTTTCTTT.

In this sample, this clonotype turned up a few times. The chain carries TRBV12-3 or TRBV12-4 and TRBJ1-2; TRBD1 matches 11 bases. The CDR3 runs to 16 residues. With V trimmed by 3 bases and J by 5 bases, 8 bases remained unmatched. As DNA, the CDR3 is TGTGCCAGCAGTTTTAGCTTGGGGACAGGGGGGTATGGCTACACCTTC. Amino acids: CASSFSLGTGGYGYTF.

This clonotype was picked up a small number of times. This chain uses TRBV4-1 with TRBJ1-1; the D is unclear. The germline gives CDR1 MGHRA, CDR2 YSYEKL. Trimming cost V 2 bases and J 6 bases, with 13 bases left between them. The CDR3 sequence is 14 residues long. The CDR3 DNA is TGCGCCAGCAGCCAACCGGGCCAACGCCCTGAAGCTTTCTTT. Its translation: CASSQPGQRPEAFF.